The 13 T cell receptor beta chains in this list originate from one sample, sequenced in a study of shared clonotypes between healthy human individuals. Clones were sequenced by immunoSEQ multiplex PCR, and TCRdb holds only the in-frame ones, with some missing. The sample records 450,000 to 500,000 clones, about 84% being singletons. The material sequenced was PBMCs. All receptors come from a woman in her thirties or forties in good health. Some clones in this sample may be carry-over from other donors' samples.

The CDR3 here is CASSVSSGAKNIQYF. In DNA form, the CDR3 reads TGCGCCAGCAGCGTCTCTAGCGGTGCCAAAAACATTCAGTACTTC. V gene TRBV5-1 combines with J gene TRBJ2-4, with 7 bases that match TRBD2. Losses at the gene ends were 4 bases for V and 1 base for J; bases not matched to a gene: 5. This CDR3 is 15 amino acids long. Germline V gene lookup returns CDR1 SGHRS and CDR2 YFSETQ.

V and J are TRBV5-1 and TRBJ1-3; 10 positions agree with TRBD1. The V segment lost 2 bases and the J segment 2 bases; nucleotides outside the gene matches: 10. The CDR3 consists of 18 residues. Germline CDR1 SGHRS, CDR2 YFSETQ. Here the CDR3 reads CASSLTPTGGSAGNTIYF. For the CDR3, the DNA is TGCGCCAGCAGCTTAACCCCGACAGGGGGCTCTGCTGGAAACACCATATATTTT.

This clone has a single count. In DNA form, the CDR3 reads TGTGCCAGCAATACCCCAGGGGGGGGAGCCTACAATGAGCAGTTCTTC. Amino acid sequence: CASNTPGGGAYNEQFF. V gene TRBV28 combines with J gene TRBJ2-1, with D perhaps being TRBD1 or TRBD2 (7 bases each). Germline lookup yields CDR1 MDHEN and CDR2 SYDVKM. Trimming removed 7 bases from V and 2 bases from J, with 18 bases in between. This CDR3 is built from 16 residues.

The rearrangement joins TRBV19 to TRBJ1-5, with 7 bases aligning to TRBD1. The CDR3 is made up of 16 amino acids. Germline lookup yields CDR1 LNHDA and CDR2 SQIVND (reference sequence). V trimming: 2 bases; J trimming: 6 bases; junction bases outside the gene matches: 10. CDR3 sequence: CASSISPAGGAQPQHF. CDR3 in DNA: TGTGCCAGTAGTATAAGCCCCGCAGGGGGGGCTCAGCCCCAGCATTTT.

V usage is TRBV9 and J usage is TRBJ2-2; 10 positions match TRBD1. The V and J ends lost 3 bases and 0 bases, in that order; junction bases with no gene match: 2. The germline CDR1 and CDR2 sequences are SGDLS and YYNGEE. The CDR3 runs 16 residues. The CDR3 here is CASSADRGANTGELFF. The CDR3 region has the DNA TGTGCCAGCAGCGCGGACAGGGGGGCGAACACCGGGGAGCTGTTTTTT.

This rearrangement joins TRBV7-3 to TRBJ2-5; D is perhaps TRBD2 (6 bases). This CDR3 contains 13 residues. The germline gives CDR1 SGHTA, CDR2 FQGTGA. Trimming cost V 5 bases and J 3 bases, with 10 bases left between them. The CDR3 bases are TGTGCCAGCAGCGCGGACTACAAAGAGACCCAGTACTTC. It is translated as CASSADYKETQYF.

The chain carries TRBV19 and TRBJ2-7; D gene unclear. Trimming shortened V by 3 bases and J by 0 bases, and 9 bases separated the two germline ends. CDR1 and CDR2 (germline): LNHDA, SQIVND (reference sequence). There are 14 residues in the CDR3. The CDR3 here is CASSISLSSYEQYF. CDR3 nucleotide sequence: TGTGCCAGTAGTATCTCCTTGAGCTCCTACGAGCAGTACTTC.

The V gene is TRBV28, the J gene TRBJ2-7, with 9 bases fitting TRBD1. This CDR3 spans 15 amino acids. Losses at the gene ends were 6 bases for V and 2 bases for J; bases not matched to a gene: 8. The germline CDR1 and CDR2 sequences are MDHEN and SYDVKM. CDR3 bases: TGTGCCAGCAGGGGGACAGGGTCTTCAGCCTACGAGCAGTACTTC. Translated: CASRGTGSSAYEQYF.

This chain uses TRBV11-2 with TRBJ1-1, with 7 bases lining up with TRBD1. Germline trimming cut 5 bases from V and 6 bases from J; bases unmatched to any gene: 15. The germline gives CDR1 SGHAT, CDR2 FQNNGV. The CDR3 contains 16 residues. The CDR3 bases are TGTGCCAGCAGCCCCGGGACAGTTGGGAACTCGCCTGAAGCTTTCTTT. Its translation is CASSPGTVGNSPEAFF. The entire variable domain, with the rest obtained from reference TRBV11-2 and TRBJ1-1, is as follows: EAGVAQSPRYKIIEKRQSVAFWCNPISGHATLYWYQQILGQGPKLLIQFQNNGVVDDSQLPKDRFSAERLKGVDSTLKIQPAKLEDSAVYLCASSPGTVGNSPEAFFGQGTRLTVV.

J is TRBJ2-1 and V is TRBV18; D ambiguous. Trimming left V 5 bases short and J 7 bases short, with 15 bases between. Germline CDR1 KGHSH, CDR2 LQKENI. The CDR3 covers 14 residues. The CDR3 protein is CASSEVRKENEQFF. Here the CDR3 DNA reads TGTGCCAGCTCAGAGGTCCGTAAGGAGAATGAGCAGTTCTTC. Supplemented by reference TRBV18 and TRBJ2-1, the full variable domain reads NAGVMQNPRHLVRRRGQEARLRCSPMKGHSHVYWYRQLPEEGLKFMVYLQKENIIDESGMPKERFSAEFPKEGPSILRIQQVVRGDSAAYFCASSEVRKENEQFFGPGTRLTVL.

J is TRBJ2-1 and V is TRBV30; D remains unclear. Trimming removed 0 bases at V and 12 bases at J, with 9 bases between. The CDR3 extends over 11 amino acids. The germline gives CDR1 GTSNPN, CDR2 SVGIG (reference sequence). The CDR3 region is CAWSVSQTQFF. CDR3 bases: TGTGCCTGGAGTGTAAGTCAAACGCAGTTCTTC.

With regard to this clone: A far larger clone is only one base removed, so a read error is likely. V usage is TRBV11-2 and J usage is TRBJ2-5; TRBD2 matches 13 bases. The CDR3 has 16 amino acids. Germline CDR1 SGHAT, CDR2 FQNNGV. The trim removed 8 bases at V and 5 bases at J, leaving 11 bases unmatched. CDR3 sequence (DNA): TGTGCCAGCGGCCCCGGGACTAGCGGGATAGGGGAGACCCAGTACTTC. This gives the protein CASGPGTSGIGETQYF.

As for this clone: Given a far larger clone just one base away, this is likely a sequencing read error. The CDR3 DNA reads as TGTTCCTGGAGTCTATATGTGACTAGCGGTTCCTACGAGCAGTACTTC. Translation gives CSWSLYVTSGSYEQYF. The J gene is TRBJ2-7, the V gene TRBV30, with 9 bases aligning to TRBD2. Germline V lookup: CDR1 GTSNPN, CDR2 SVGIG (reference sequence). The CDR3 covers 16 residues.